This TCR beta chain came from a study of cytomegalovirus exposure and HLA in healthy donors. The PCR made use of 60 Vbeta and 13 Jbeta primers. Using immunoSEQ multiplex PCR, the repertoire was profiled, and TCRdb retains in-frame clones only, with some absent. The sample yields some 110,000 clones, about four fifths seen once. Germline assignment: CDR1 LNHDA and CDR2 SQIVND (reference sequence). The CDR3 is made up of 14 amino acids. The junction had 2 bases not matched to a gene; V was cut back by 5 bases and J by 4 bases. Study-wide results and limits: According to reports, the classifier identified cytomegalovirus status with high specificity and sensitivity. Highly shared sequence variants in one cluster were likely a sequencing artifact. Differences between HLA loci emerged in a later analysis of TCR association rates, with DRB1 most and HLA-C fewest. Common viral pathogens were later found to be apparently linked to several of the most significant clusters.

A word on this clone: Its antigen remains unknown.

The TCR originated in a man aged 25-40 years in good health and CMV-seropositive. Input material: PBMCs. The V gene is TRBV19, the J gene TRBJ2-1, with TRBD1 identical over 10 bases. The CDR3 is CASSPGQGYNEQFF. The CDR3 nucleotides read TGTGCCAGTAGTCCGGGACAGGGGTACAATGAGCAGTTCTTC.